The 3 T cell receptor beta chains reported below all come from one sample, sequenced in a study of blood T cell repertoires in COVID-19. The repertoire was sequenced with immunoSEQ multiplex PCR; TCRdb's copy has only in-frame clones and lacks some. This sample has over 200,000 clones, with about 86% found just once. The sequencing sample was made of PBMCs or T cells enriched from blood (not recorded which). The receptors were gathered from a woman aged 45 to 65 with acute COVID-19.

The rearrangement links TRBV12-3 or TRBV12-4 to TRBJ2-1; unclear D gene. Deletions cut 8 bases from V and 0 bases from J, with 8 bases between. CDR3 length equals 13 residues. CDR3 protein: CASSVTSYNEQFF. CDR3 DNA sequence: TGTGCCAGCTCAGTAACCTCCTACAATGAGCAGTTCTTC.

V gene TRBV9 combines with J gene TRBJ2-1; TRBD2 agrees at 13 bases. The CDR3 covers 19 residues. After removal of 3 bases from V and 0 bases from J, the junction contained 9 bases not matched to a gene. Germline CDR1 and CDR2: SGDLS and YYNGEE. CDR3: CASSGAGLAGEGSYNEQFF. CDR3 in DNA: TGTGCCAGCAGCGGCGCTGGACTAGCGGGAGAGGGCTCCTACAATGAGCAGTTCTTC.

CDR3 amino acids: CASSLAVTSGTDTQYF. CDR3 coding DNA: TGCGCCAGCAGCTTGGCGGTGACTAGCGGCACAGATACGCAGTATTTT. The chain is built from TRBV5-1 and TRBJ2-3, with 8 bases fitting TRBD2. Trimming at V came to 0 bases and at J to 1 base, leaving 4 bases not matched to a gene. In germline, CDR1 is SGHRS, CDR2 YFSETQ. The CDR3 totals 16 residues.